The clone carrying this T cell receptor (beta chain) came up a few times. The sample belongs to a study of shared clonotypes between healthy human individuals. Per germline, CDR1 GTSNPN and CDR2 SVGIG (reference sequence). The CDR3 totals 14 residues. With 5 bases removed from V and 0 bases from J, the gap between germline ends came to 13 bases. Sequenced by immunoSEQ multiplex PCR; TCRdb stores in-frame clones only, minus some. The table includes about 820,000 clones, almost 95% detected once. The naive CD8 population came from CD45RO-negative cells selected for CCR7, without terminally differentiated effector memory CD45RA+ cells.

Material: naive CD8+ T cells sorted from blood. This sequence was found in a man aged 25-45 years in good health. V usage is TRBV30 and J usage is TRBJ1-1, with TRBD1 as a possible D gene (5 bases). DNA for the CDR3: TGTGCCTGGCAGACAGACAACATGAACACTGAAGCTTTCTTT. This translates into CAWQTDNMNTEAFF.